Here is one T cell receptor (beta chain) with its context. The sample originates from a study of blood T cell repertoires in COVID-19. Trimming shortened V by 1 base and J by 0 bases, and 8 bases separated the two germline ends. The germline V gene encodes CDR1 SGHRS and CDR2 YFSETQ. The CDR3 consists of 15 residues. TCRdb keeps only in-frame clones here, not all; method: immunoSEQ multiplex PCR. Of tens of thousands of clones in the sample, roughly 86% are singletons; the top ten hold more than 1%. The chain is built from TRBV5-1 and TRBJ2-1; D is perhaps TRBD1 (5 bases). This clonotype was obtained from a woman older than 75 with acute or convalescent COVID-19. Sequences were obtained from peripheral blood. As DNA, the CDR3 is TGCGCCAGCAGCTTGTGGGGCGGCTCCTACAATGAGCAGTTCTTC. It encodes CASSLWGGSYNEQFF.